Listed here is a single T cell receptor beta chain. This CDR3 comprises 13 residues. V lost 7 bases to trimming and J lost 2 bases, with 11 bases between them. Germline CDR1 reads LNHDA; CDR2 reads SQIVND (reference sequence). Only in-frame clones appear in the TCRdb table, and some are missing; sequencing was by immunoSEQ multiplex PCR. The repertoire holds fewer than 65,000 clones, with 87% as singletons. The data stem from a study of blood T cell repertoires in COVID-19. The receptor was derived from a human donor with acute or convalescent COVID-19. The donor label of this sample is uncertain. The sample consisted of peripheral blood. The chain has TRBV19 and TRBJ1-2; tentatively, D is TRBD1 (6 bases). The CDR3 loop is CASKLRGNYGYTF. For the CDR3, the DNA is TGTGCCAGTAAGCTAAGGGGGAACTATGGCTACACCTTC. The full variable domain, in which reference TRBV19 and TRBJ1-2 provide the parts outside the CDR3, is DGGITQSPKYLFRKEGQNVTLSCEQNLNHDAMYWYRQDPGQGLRLIYYSQIVNDFQKGDIAEGYSVSREKKESFPLTVTSAQKNPTAFYLCASKLRGNYGYTFGSGTRLTVV.